This T cell receptor beta chain derives from a study of blood T cell repertoires in COVID-19. As for the study in general: COVID-19 samples collected from the United States, Italy and Spain covered acute and convalescent phases. From T cells, B-cell-depleted T cells, or PBMCs came the material, which was cDNA or gDNA.

In Seattle, patients joined the study during active infection and were tracked longitudinally. In the authors' workflow: Amplifying reference gene primers gave estimates of nucleated cell counts. The data were produced by immunoSEQ multiplex PCR, yet TCRdb's version contains in-frame clones alone and is incomplete. V, J and clone size were drawn from that table, and D and trimming were deduced from the DNA. Here the sample spans some 350,000 clones, about nine tenths being singletons. Germline V lookup: CDR1 GTSNPN, CDR2 SVGIG (reference sequence). J gave up 5 bases and V 5 bases, and 11 bases lay outside the gene matches. This CDR3 has 14 amino acids.

This chain connects TRBV30 to TRBJ1-1; 7 nucleotides align to TRBD1. The receptor was derived from a woman between 45 and 65 years old with COVID-19, enrolled during active disease. The sequencing sample was made of peripheral blood. CDR3 protein: CAWGGQITGTEAFF. The CDR3 region has the DNA TGTGCCTGGGGGGGACAGATAACAGGGACTGAAGCTTTCTTT.